The 21 T cell receptor beta chains below were found in one sample sequenced in a study of spatial heterogeneity in lung cancer. Time point specified: sample taken at primary tumor resection. No cell sorting; template was whole RNA from tumor, lung tissue or PBMC. One entry per CDR3 protein, called by TCRdb with MiXCR from the 5' RACE reads. Of 45,000 or so distinct CDR3 sequences detected, 7.5% to 9% appear once; the ten largest clones hold about an eighth. The material sequenced was PBMCs, taken at surgery. These receptors were taken from a female donor with early-stage non-small cell lung cancer.

The chain has TRBV5-1 and TRBJ1-4; D is undetermined. The germline V and J ends were trimmed by 0 bases and 7 bases, with 16 bases remaining between them. The CDR3 has 16 amino acids. Germline V gives CDR1 SGHRS, CDR2 YFSETQ. The CDR3 reads CASSLGVKSGIEKLFF. The CDR3 DNA sequence: TGCGCCAGCAGCTTGGGTGTCAAGAGTGGTATTGAAAAACTGTTTTTT.

CDR3 nucleotides: TGTGCCAGCAGATCGTCAGGGGGCCTATCCGAGACCCAGTACTTC. Amino acids: CASRSSGGLSETQYF. The chain joins TRBV28 to TRBJ2-5, with 8 bases lining up with TRBD1. J gave up 5 bases and V 6 bases, and 11 bases lay outside the gene matches. The CDR3 runs 15 residues. CDR1 is MDHEN and CDR2 is SYDVKM in the germline V gene.

In this sample, this clonotype turned up a few times. The chain couples TRBV20-1 to TRBJ2-1; TRBD2 matches 7 bases. V lost 6 bases to trimming and J lost 5 bases; unmatched junction nucleotides: 10. The CDR3 loop spans 14 amino acids. Germline CDR1 DFQATT, CDR2 SNEGSKA (reference sequence). CDR3 DNA: TGCAGTGCCCCGTCTGAGCGGGGCAACAATGAGCAGTTCTTC. Its protein product is CSAPSERGNNEQFF.

This clonotype was counted only a few times. V usage is TRBV6-1 and J usage is TRBJ1-3; 8 positions agree with TRBD1. Germline V CDR1 and CDR2: MNHNS, SASEGT. V lost 4 bases to trimming and J lost 1 base; unmatched junction nucleotides: 3. The CDR3 loop spans 15 amino acids. The CDR3: CASSGQGISGNTIYF. In DNA form, the CDR3 reads TGTGCCAGCAGTGGACAGGGGATTTCTGGAAACACCATATATTTT.

On this clonotype itself: The germline gene is not matched at one end of the junction; a read error may be the cause. In DNA form, the CDR3 reads TGTGCCAGCTCCCCAGTAACCGGGGAGCTGTTATTT. It codes for CASSPVTGELLF. The chain recombines TRBV18 with TRBJ2-2, with D maybe TRBD2 (5 bases). Germline V CDR1 and CDR2: KGHSH, LQKENI. This CDR3 is 12 amino acids long.

This chain joins TRBV6-1 and TRBJ2-3; TRBD1 matches 7 bases. The V gene end was trimmed by 8 bases and the J gene end by 6 bases; junction bases not matched to a gene: 14. The CDR3 has 15 residues. The germline gives CDR1 MNHNS, CDR2 SASEGT. CDR3 in amino acids: CASLQGPALPDTQYF. CDR3 coding DNA: TGTGCCAGCTTACAGGGGCCCGCCTTACCGGATACGCAGTATTTT.

J is TRBJ2-1 and V is TRBV20-1, with 7 bases identical to TRBD2. The CDR3 extends over 16 amino acids. V was clipped by 0 bases and J by 0 bases; unmatched bases: 5. Germline values: CDR1 DFQATT, CDR2 SNEGSKA (reference sequence). The CDR3 DNA sequence: TGCAGTGCTAGAGATCACGGGGGGAGCTCCTACAATGAGCAGTTCTTC. Translating it yields CSARDHGGSSYNEQFF.

This clonotype was detected ten times or more. V gene TRBV7-2 combines with J gene TRBJ2-7; 9 bases are shared with TRBD1. Trimming cost V 5 bases and J 2 bases; bases outside gene matches: 4. The germline CDR1 and CDR2 sequences are SGHTA and FQGNSA. CDR3 length: 14 residues. DNA for the CDR3: TGTGCCAGCAGCCCTTGGGACAGGGCCTACGAGCAGTACTTC. Translation: CASSPWDRAYEQYF.

V usage is TRBV4-2 and J usage is TRBJ1-6; the D gene is possibly TRBD1 (6 bases). The length of the CDR3 is 15 residues. V was cut by 0 bases and J by 7 bases, with 10 bases left in between. In germline, CDR1 is LGHNA, CDR2 YNFKEQ. CDR3 sequence reads: CASSQEDSSNSPLHF. In DNA form, the CDR3 reads TGTGCCAGCAGCCAAGAGGACAGTTCGAATTCACCCCTCCACTTT.

In its sample, this clonotype was seen many times. This chain connects TRBV3-1 to TRBJ2-3, with D unclear. V was trimmed by 2 bases and J by 0 bases, leaving 12 bases between them. CDR3 size: 16 residues. Germline CDR1 and CDR2: LGHDT and YNNKEL (reference sequence). The chain's CDR3 is CASSQSADASTDTQYF. The CDR3 coding sequence is TGTGCCAGCAGCCAATCCGCGGACGCTAGCACAGATACGCAGTATTTT.

This clonotype was seen only a few times. The V and J genes are TRBV10-2 and TRBJ2-7; 8 nucleotides align to TRBD1. V was clipped by 0 bases and J by 0 bases; unmatched bases: 10. The length of the CDR3 is 18 residues. CDR1 is WSHSY, CDR2 SAAADI, per germline. CDR3 region: CASSESGTGPFISYEQYF. As DNA, the CDR3 is TGCGCCAGCAGTGAGTCGGGGACAGGACCCTTCATCTCCTACGAGCAGTACTTC.

This clonotype occurred a few times. J is TRBJ2-6 and V is TRBV7-2; D not resolved. Germline assignment: CDR1 SGHTA and CDR2 FQGNSA. V was clipped by 2 bases and J by 0 bases, with 5 bases between them. The CDR3 is 15 amino acids. The DNA for the CDR3 is TGTGCCAGCAGCTTAAGGTTCTCTGGGGCCAACGTCCTGACTTTC. Translated, it gives CASSLRFSGANVLTF.

This clonotype was counted ten times or more. V gene TRBV29-1 combines with J gene TRBJ2-3, with 10 positions matching TRBD1. CDR1 and CDR2 (germline): SQVTM, ANQGSEA. CDR3 size: 17 residues. The junction had 16 bases not matched to a gene; V was cut back by 7 bases and J by 3 bases. CDR3 loop: CSARGDRGGVRTDTQYF. The CDR3, as DNA: TGCAGCGCACGAGGGGACAGGGGTGGGGTCAGAACAGATACGCAGTATTTT.

The chain carries TRBV30 and TRBJ1-4; D is ambiguous. Looked up from germline, CDR1 is GTSNPN and CDR2 is SVGIG (reference sequence). Trimming cost V 1 base and J 4 bases, with 4 bases left between them. The CDR3 is 12 residues long. The chain's CDR3 is CAWSGGNEKLFF. DNA of the CDR3: TGTGCCTGGAGTGGGGGTAATGAAAAACTGTTTTTT. Filled out from reference TRBV30 and TRBJ1-4, the complete variable domain reads SQTIHQWPATLVQPVGSPLSLECTVEGTSNPNLYWYRQAAGRGLQLLFYSVGIGQISSEVPQNLSASRPQDRQFILSSKKLLLSDSGFYLCAWSGGNEKLFFGSGTQLSVL.

The chain links TRBV3-1 to TRBJ2-7; D perhaps matches TRBD1 (6 bases). The V end lost 2 bases, the J end lost 3 bases, and 14 bases lay between the germline ends. Germline CDR1 reads LGHDT; CDR2 reads YNNKEL (reference sequence). The CDR3 is 15 amino acids. The CDR3 DNA reads TGTGCCAGCAGCCAACTACTTGGACAGCTCTACGAGCAGTACTTC. It encodes CASSQLLGQLYEQYF.

This clonotype came up a few times. V is TRBV2 and J is TRBJ2-4; 7 nucleotides align to TRBD1. CDR3 length: 13 residues. The J segment lost 4 bases and the V segment lost 7 bases, leaving 4 bases of the junction unmatched. CDR1 and CDR2 from the germline V gene are SNHLY and FYNNEI. CDR3 region: CASKRDSKNIQYF. Written as DNA, the CDR3 is TGTGCCAGCAAAAGGGACAGTAAAAACATTCAGTACTTC.

This clonotype appeared a few times. V gene TRBV10-3 combines with J gene TRBJ2-1; 8 nucleotides agree with TRBD1. This CDR3 has 13 amino acids. Germline values: CDR1 ENHRY, CDR2 SYGVKD. The trim removed 10 bases at V and 1 base at J, leaving 3 bases unmatched. The CDR3 reads CATGQGSYNEQFF. The CDR3 bases are TGTGCCACCGGACAGGGTTCCTACAATGAGCAGTTCTTC.

In this sample, this clonotype turned up a few times. The J gene is TRBJ2-5, the V gene TRBV7-9; D uncertain. The CDR3 totals 13 residues. Germline V gene sequence: CDR1 SEHNR, CDR2 FQNEAQ (reference sequence). Trimming cost V 5 bases and J 0 bases, with 7 bases left between them. For the CDR3, the DNA is TGTGCCAGCAGCAGCGAGAACCAAGAGACCCAGTACTTC. Translating gives CASSSENQETQYF.

The V and J genes are TRBV5-4 and TRBJ2-3; maybe TRBD2 (5 bases). CDR1 is SGHNT and CDR2 is YYREEE in the germline V gene (reference sequence). Trimming left V 2 bases short and J 6 bases short, with 10 bases between. There are 13 residues in the CDR3. DNA for the CDR3: TGTGCCAGCAGCTTCGCCCGGAGGGATACGCAGTATTTT. Encoded protein: CASSFARRDTQYF.

This clonotype showed up many times. The CDR3 DNA reads as TGCAGTGCTAGAGGCGCGGCGAACACTGAAGCTTTCTTT. It encodes CSARGAANTEAFF. The chain couples TRBV20-1 to TRBJ1-1; D is undetermined. The CDR3 is made up of 13 amino acids. The germline V and J ends were trimmed by 1 base and 1 base, with 7 bases remaining between them. The germline CDR1 and CDR2 sequences are DFQATT and SNEGSKA (reference sequence).

The sample holds many counts of this clonotype. The chain joins TRBV29-1 to TRBJ1-4; D gene ambiguous. V was pared by 7 bases and J by 6 bases, with 9 bases between. This CDR3 comprises 11 residues. CDR1 SQVTM and CDR2 ANQGSEA come from the germline V gene. CDR3 residues: CSGGRDEKLFF. The CDR3 DNA reads as TGCAGCGGAGGGCGAGATGAAAAACTGTTTTTT.